This T cell receptor beta chain was identified in a study of radiotherapy plus CTLA-4 blockade in lung cancer. Treatment of patients with chemo-refractory metastatic non-small-cell lung cancer consisted of focal radiation plus CTLA-4 blockade with ipilimumab. Using immunoSEQ multiplex PCR, the repertoire was profiled, and TCRdb retains in-frame clones only, with some absent. This table has 50,000 to 65,000 clones, 77% appearing once. Germline V gene data show CDR1 as LNHDA and CDR2 as SQIVND (reference sequence). This CDR3 is 15 amino acids long. V lost 4 bases and J lost 4, with 14 bases in between.

This specimen was peripheral blood, taken from a patient treated with radiotherapy plus ipilimumab. The receptor comes from a human donor with non-small cell lung cancer who had a partial response to radiotherapy plus ipilimumab. The rearrangement joins TRBV19 to TRBJ1-5; D is perhaps TRBD1 (5 bases). CDR3 in amino acids: CASSNQGSRNQPQHF. The CDR3 bases are TGTGCCAGTAGTAATCAGGGTTCTCGAAATCAGCCCCAGCATTTT. Full variable domain (rest looked up from reference TRBV19 and TRBJ1-5): DGGITQSPKYLFRKEGQNVTLSCEQNLNHDAMYWYRQDPGQGLRLIYYSQIVNDFQKGDIAEGYSVSREKKESFPLTVTSAQKNPTAFYLCASSNQGSRNQPQHFGDGTRLSIL.